The sequence of this T cell receptor (beta chain) was determined in a study of blood T cell repertoires in COVID-19. Across the study: The United States, Italy and Spain were the sources of the acute and convalescent COVID-19 samples. In each case, the material was cDNA or gDNA derived from T cells, B-cell-depleted T cells, or PBMCs.

The Seattle site enrolled patients during active infection and followed them longitudinally. The germline V and J ends were trimmed by 4 bases and 3 bases, with 7 bases remaining between them. The CDR3 runs to 12 residues. From germline, CDR1 is ENHRY and CDR2 SYGVKD. TCRdb's copy holds only in-frame clones and misses some; the assay was immunoSEQ multiplex PCR. The sample has around 68,000 clones, 75% to 90% seen once. The TCR sequence derives from a man in his forties with COVID-19, enrolled during active disease. What was sequenced was peripheral blood. The V call is TRBV10-3, the J call TRBJ2-7; the D is unclear. CDR3: CAISVGGYEQYF. The DNA of the CDR3 is TGTGCCATCAGTGTCGGCGGCTACGAGCAGTACTTC.